A selection of T cell receptor beta chains follows, all from one sample in a study of cytomegalovirus exposure and HLA in healthy donors. Assay used: immunoSEQ multiplex PCR; TCRdb lists only in-frame clones, some missing. The top ten clones hold 8% to 9% of a sample with 95,000 to 150,000 clones, 50% to 80% of them seen once. Sequencing was performed on PBMCs. These receptors all stem from a woman between 40 and 55 years old in good health and CMV-seropositive. CDR3s include the opening cysteine and the closing phenylalanine or tryptophan. A D gene is named only where the DNA matches it firmly. A clone size is listed for some rows: how often the clone was seen (once, few, many), or a class if it is expanded.

v_call: TRBV7-8
clone_size: -
j_call: TRBJ1-1
d_call: -
cdr3_nt: TGTGCCAGCAGCTTAGCTATTGACAGAGTGAACACTGAAGCTTTCTTT
cdr3_aa: CASSLAIDRVNTEAFF

v_call: TRBV5-5
clone_size: -
j_call: TRBJ2-6
d_call: TRBD1
cdr3_nt: TGTGCCAGCAGCTTGGGGACAGGGGGCGCTGGGGCCAACGTCCTGACTTTC
cdr3_aa: CASSLGTGGAGANVLTF

v_call: TRBV27
clone_size: once
j_call: TRBJ2-3
d_call: TRBD2
cdr3_nt: TGTGCCAGCACATTATCCGGGACTAGCGGGTCACATGGCACAGATACGCAGTATTTT
cdr3_aa: CASTLSGTSGSHGTDTQYF

v_call: TRBV6-1
clone_size: -
j_call: TRBJ1-1
d_call: -
cdr3_nt: TGTGCCAGCATGGGACTCGGTGGTTTTGAAGCTTTCTTT
cdr3_aa: CASMGLGGFEAFF

v_call: TRBV6-6
clone_size: once
j_call: TRBJ1-6
d_call: TRBD1
cdr3_nt: TGTGCCAGCAGACAGGGGATAGTCGGGGATTCACCCCTCCACTTT
cdr3_aa: CASRQGIVGDSPLHF

v_call: TRBV18
clone_size: -
j_call: TRBJ1-2
d_call: TRBD1
cdr3_nt: TGTGCCAGCTCACCAGTGGACAGGGACTATGGCTACCCCTTC
cdr3_aa: CASSPVDRDYGYPF

v_call: TRBV5-6
clone_size: -
j_call: TRBJ2-7
d_call: TRBD1
cdr3_nt: TGTGCCAGCAGACCCACAGGGGTCGAGGACGAGCAGTACTTC
cdr3_aa: CASRPTGVEDEQYF

v_call: TRBV7-9
clone_size: -
j_call: TRBJ2-5
d_call: -
cdr3_nt: TGTGCCAGCAGCTTTGGTGGGCGGGTGAGTGAAGAGACCCAGTACTTC
cdr3_aa: CASSFGGRVSEETQYF

v_call: TRBV25-1
clone_size: -
j_call: TRBJ2-5
d_call: -
cdr3_nt: TGTGCCAGCAGTGAATACGGGGGAGTGGAGACCCAGTACTTC
cdr3_aa: CASSEYGGVETQYF

v_call: TRBV5-6
clone_size: -
j_call: TRBJ2-3
d_call: TRBD1
cdr3_nt: TGTGCCAGCAGTCAAACAGGGGAAGATACGCAGTATTTT
cdr3_aa: CASSQTGEDTQYF

v_call: TRBV7-9
clone_size: -
j_call: TRBJ2-7
d_call: TRBD1
cdr3_nt: TGTGCCAGCAGCTTAGCGCGAGACAGGGAGTACTTC
cdr3_aa: CASSLARDREYF

v_call: TRBV10-3
clone_size: -
j_call: TRBJ1-5
d_call: -
cdr3_nt: TGTGCCATCAGCAGGGATATTGTTCAGCCCCAGCATTTT
cdr3_aa: CAISRDIVQPQHF

v_call: TRBV15
clone_size: -
j_call: TRBJ2-5
d_call: TRBD2
cdr3_nt: TGTGCCACCAGCACCGAGGGGCGGGGGGACCAAGAGACCCAGTACTTC
cdr3_aa: CATSTEGRGDQETQYF

v_call: TRBV7-8
clone_size: once
j_call: TRBJ1-1
d_call: -
cdr3_nt: TGTGCCAGCAGCCGTATGGACGGGGTCCCTTTCTTT
cdr3_aa: CASSRMDGVPFF

v_call: TRBV6-1
clone_size: -
j_call: TRBJ2-3
d_call: TRBD2
cdr3_nt: TGTGCCAGCAGTGAAGGGGGACTAGCGGGCACAGATACGCAGTATTTT
cdr3_aa: CASSEGGLAGTDTQYF

v_call: TRBV7-8
clone_size: -
j_call: TRBJ2-5
d_call: TRBD2
cdr3_nt: TGTGCCAGCAGCTTAGAGGCGGGAGGCCTTCAAGAGACCCAGTACTTC
cdr3_aa: CASSLEAGGLQETQYF

v_call: TRBV5-1
clone_size: -
j_call: TRBJ1-2
d_call: -
cdr3_nt: TGCGCCAGCAGCTTGGATCCGGGAGGCTACACCTTC
cdr3_aa: CASSLDPGGYTF

v_call: TRBV15
clone_size: -
j_call: TRBJ1-6
d_call: -
cdr3_nt: TGTGCCACCAGCAGAGATCCAGATAATTCACCCCTCCACTTT
cdr3_aa: CATSRDPDNSPLHF

v_call: TRBV2
clone_size: few
j_call: TRBJ2-3
d_call: TRBD2
cdr3_nt: TGTGCCAGCAGTGGGTGGCTAGCGGCAGATACGCAGTATTTT
cdr3_aa: CASSGWLAADTQYF

v_call: TRBV2
clone_size: -
j_call: TRBJ1-5
d_call: -
cdr3_nt: TGTGCCAGCCTCCTGACAGATAGCAATCAGCCCCAGCATTTT
cdr3_aa: CASLLTDSNQPQHF

v_call: TRBV27
clone_size: -
j_call: TRBJ2-2
d_call: -
cdr3_nt: TGTGCCAGCAGTTTAAGAGGAGCCAACACCGGGGAGCTGTTTTTT
cdr3_aa: CASSLRGANTGELFF

v_call: TRBV15
clone_size: -
j_call: TRBJ2-5
d_call: TRBD2
cdr3_nt: TGTGCCACCAGCGGGGAGGGCAAAGAGACCCAGTACTTC
cdr3_aa: CATSGEGKETQYF

v_call: TRBV11-3
clone_size: -
j_call: TRBJ2-3
d_call: TRBD2
cdr3_nt: TGTGCCAGCAGCTGGACTAGCGGACCTAGCACAGATACGCAGTATTTT
cdr3_aa: CASSWTSGPSTDTQYF

v_call: TRBV6-4
clone_size: few
j_call: TRBJ2-7
d_call: TRBD1
cdr3_nt: TGTGCCAGCAGACCGACAGGGGGCGCGTACGAGCAGTACTTC
cdr3_aa: CASRPTGGAYEQYF

v_call: TRBV7-7
clone_size: -
j_call: TRBJ1-4
d_call: TRBD1
cdr3_nt: TGTGCTAGCAGCCTCGGCAGGGGGCGAGATGAAAAACTGTTTTTT
cdr3_aa: CASSLGRGRDEKLFF

v_call: TRBV5-6
clone_size: -
j_call: TRBJ2-1
d_call: -
cdr3_nt: TGTGCCAGCAGCAGGACGGACTCACCCCAGGATGAGCAGTTCTTC
cdr3_aa: CASSRTDSPQDEQFF

v_call: TRBV7-2
clone_size: -
j_call: TRBJ2-1
d_call: -
cdr3_nt: TGTGCCAGCAGCTTCGGAGAAAATGAGCAGTTCTTC
cdr3_aa: CASSFGENEQFF

v_call: TRBV7-6
clone_size: few
j_call: TRBJ2-7
d_call: -
cdr3_nt: TGTGCCAGCAGCTTAGAGGGAGAAGGCGAGCAGTACTTC
cdr3_aa: CASSLEGEGEQYF

v_call: TRBV2
clone_size: -
j_call: TRBJ1-2
d_call: -
cdr3_nt: TGTGCCAGCAGTCCCAGCGATGGCTACACCTTC
cdr3_aa: CASSPSDGYTF

v_call: TRBV6-5
clone_size: -
j_call: TRBJ1-2
d_call: TRBD1
cdr3_nt: TGTGCCAGCAGCATTGGGACAGTGGACTATGGCTACACCTTC
cdr3_aa: CASSIGTVDYGYTF

v_call: TRBV5-1
clone_size: -
j_call: TRBJ2-2
d_call: -
cdr3_nt: TGCGCCAGCAGCACCAGGGGCGTCGGCACCGGGGAGCTGTTTTTT
cdr3_aa: CASSTRGVGTGELFF

v_call: TRBV27
clone_size: few
j_call: TRBJ2-2
d_call: TRBD1
cdr3_nt: TGTGCCAGCACCTTAGGGGGCCCGAACACCGGGGAGCTGTTTTTT
cdr3_aa: CASTLGGPNTGELFF

v_call: TRBV10-3
clone_size: -
j_call: TRBJ2-5
d_call: -
cdr3_nt: TGTGCCATCAGTGAGTCGATTGCGGAGACCCAGTACTTC
cdr3_aa: CAISESIAETQYF

v_call: TRBV5-1
clone_size: -
j_call: TRBJ2-2
d_call: TRBD1
cdr3_nt: TGCGCCAGCAGCCCCTGGACAGGGGGCGCAATCGGGGAGCTGTTTTTT
cdr3_aa: CASSPWTGGAIGELFF

v_call: TRBV28
clone_size: -
j_call: TRBJ1-1
d_call: -
cdr3_nt: TGTGCCAGCAGCCCACCGACAGGATTCAACACTGAAGCTTTCTTT
cdr3_aa: CASSPPTGFNTEAFF

v_call: TRBV18
clone_size: -
j_call: TRBJ1-2
d_call: -
cdr3_nt: TGTGCCAGCTCACCAGGGAGTCTGGCTAACTATGGCTACACCTTC
cdr3_aa: CASSPGSLANYGYTF

v_call: TRBV10-3
clone_size: -
j_call: TRBJ2-3
d_call: -
cdr3_nt: TGTGCCATCACTGACGGGATGGCCGATACGCAGTATTTT
cdr3_aa: CAITDGMADTQYF

v_call: TRBV9
clone_size: -
j_call: TRBJ1-1
d_call: -
cdr3_nt: TGTGCCAGCAGCGTAGCCGCGGGGCTTACTGAAGCTTTCTTT
cdr3_aa: CASSVAAGLTEAFF

v_call: TRBV7-6
clone_size: -
j_call: TRBJ2-5
d_call: -
cdr3_nt: TGTGCCAGCAGCGACCCCCAGGGTACGATAGAGACCCAGTACTTC
cdr3_aa: CASSDPQGTIETQYF

v_call: TRBV29-1
clone_size: -
j_call: TRBJ2-7
d_call: -
cdr3_nt: TGCAGCGTTGAAGATGAGGGGGGAGGGGAGCAGTACTTC
cdr3_aa: CSVEDEGGGEQYF

v_call: TRBV27
clone_size: few
j_call: TRBJ2-1
d_call: TRBD2
cdr3_nt: TGTGCCAGCAGGCGGGAGGAGGGCTACAATGAGCAGTTCTTC
cdr3_aa: CASRREEGYNEQFF

v_call: TRBV19
clone_size: -
j_call: TRBJ1-1
d_call: TRBD1
cdr3_nt: TGTGCCAGTAGAGACCGGGACAGGGACGCTGAAGCTTTCTTT
cdr3_aa: CASRDRDRDAEAFF

v_call: TRBV9
clone_size: once
j_call: TRBJ2-2
d_call: -
cdr3_nt: TGTGCCAGCAGCGTCTATGAAACCGGGGAGCTGTTTTTT
cdr3_aa: CASSVYETGELFF